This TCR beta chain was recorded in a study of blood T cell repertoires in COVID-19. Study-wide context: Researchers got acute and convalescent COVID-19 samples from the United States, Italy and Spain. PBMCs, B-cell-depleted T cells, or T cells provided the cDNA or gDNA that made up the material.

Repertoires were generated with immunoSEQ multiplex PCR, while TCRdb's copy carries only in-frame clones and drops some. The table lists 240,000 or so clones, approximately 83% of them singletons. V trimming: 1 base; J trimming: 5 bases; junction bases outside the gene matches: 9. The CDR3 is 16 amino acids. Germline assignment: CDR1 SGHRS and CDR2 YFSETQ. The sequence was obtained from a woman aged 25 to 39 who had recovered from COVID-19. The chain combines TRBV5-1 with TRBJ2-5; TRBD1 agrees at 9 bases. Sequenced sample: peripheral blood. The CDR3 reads CASSLPPGTGLETQYF. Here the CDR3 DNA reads TGCGCCAGCAGCTTGCCTCCCGGGACAGGGCTCGAGACCCAGTACTTC.